One and the same sample provided the 3 T cell receptor beta chains below, sequenced in a study of blood T cell repertoires in COVID-19. Measured with immunoSEQ multiplex PCR; TCRdb has only the in-frame clones, and not every one. The sample has around 620,000 clones, over 80% seen once. Sequences were obtained from peripheral blood. The receptor set was obtained from a woman aged 18-29 years with acute or convalescent COVID-19.

The rearrangement joins TRBV7-2 to TRBJ2-3, with 12 positions matching TRBD2. CDR3 length: 15 amino acids. From germline, CDR1 is SGHTA and CDR2 FQGNSA. Trimming took 1 base from V and 7 from J; bases not matched to a gene: 3. The CDR3 region is CASSLGLAGEYTQYF. CDR3 in DNA: TGTGCCAGCAGCTTAGGACTAGCGGGGGAATATACGCAGTATTTT.

The J gene is TRBJ2-7, the V gene TRBV5-1, with D uncertain. Germline values: CDR1 SGHRS, CDR2 YFSETQ. V lost 3 bases, J lost 0 bases, and 10 bases lay in between. The CDR3 sequence is 14 residues long. The CDR3 protein is CASSSSASSYEQYF. CDR3 DNA sequence: TGCGCCAGCAGCTCCAGCGCCTCCTCCTACGAGCAGTACTTC.

This CDR3 is CASSSGQGHYGYTF. The CDR3 DNA follows: TGTGCCAGCAGCAGCGGACAGGGACACTATGGCTACACCTTC. The J gene is TRBJ1-2, the V gene TRBV7-9; 8 nucleotides match TRBD1. CDR3 size: 14 residues. Looked up from germline, CDR1 is SEHNR and CDR2 is FQNEAQ (reference sequence). J lost 3 bases, V lost 5 bases, and 5 bases had no gene match.